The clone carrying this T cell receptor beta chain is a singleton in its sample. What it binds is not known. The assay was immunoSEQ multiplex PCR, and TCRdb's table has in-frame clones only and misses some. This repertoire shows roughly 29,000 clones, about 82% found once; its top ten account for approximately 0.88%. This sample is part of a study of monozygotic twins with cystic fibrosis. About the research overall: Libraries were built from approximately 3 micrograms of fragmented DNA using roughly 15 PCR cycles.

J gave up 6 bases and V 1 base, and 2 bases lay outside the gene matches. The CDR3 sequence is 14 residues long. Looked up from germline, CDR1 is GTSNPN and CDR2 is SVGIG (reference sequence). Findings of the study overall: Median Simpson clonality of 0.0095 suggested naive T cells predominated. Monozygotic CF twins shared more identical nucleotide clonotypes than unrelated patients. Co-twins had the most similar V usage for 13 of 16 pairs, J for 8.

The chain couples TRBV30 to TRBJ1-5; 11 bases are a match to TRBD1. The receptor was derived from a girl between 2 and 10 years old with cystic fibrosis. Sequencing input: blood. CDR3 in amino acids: CAWSGTGGFQPQHF. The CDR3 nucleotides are TGTGCCTGGAGTGGGACAGGGGGCTTTCAGCCCCAGCATTTT. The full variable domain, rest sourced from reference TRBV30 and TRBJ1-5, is SQTIHQWPATLVQPVGSPLSLECTVEGTSNPNLYWYRQAAGRGLQLLFYSVGIGQISSEVPQNLSASRPQDRQFILSSKKLLLSDSGFYLCAWSGTGGFQPQHFGDGTRLSIL.